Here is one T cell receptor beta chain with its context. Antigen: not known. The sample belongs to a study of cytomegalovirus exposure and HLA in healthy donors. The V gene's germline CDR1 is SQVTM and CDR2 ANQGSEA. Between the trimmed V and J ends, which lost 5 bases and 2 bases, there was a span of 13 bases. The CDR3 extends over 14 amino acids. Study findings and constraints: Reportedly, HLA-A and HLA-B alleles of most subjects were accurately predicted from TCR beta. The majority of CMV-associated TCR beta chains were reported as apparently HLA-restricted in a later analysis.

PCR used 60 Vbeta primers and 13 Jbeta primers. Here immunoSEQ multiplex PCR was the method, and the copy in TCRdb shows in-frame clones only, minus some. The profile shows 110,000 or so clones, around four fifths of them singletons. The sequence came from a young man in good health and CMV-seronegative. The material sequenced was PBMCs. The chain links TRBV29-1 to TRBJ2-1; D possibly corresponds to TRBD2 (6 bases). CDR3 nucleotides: TGCAGCGTTCATACTTCGGGGGCCTACAATGAGCAGTTCTTC. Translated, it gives CSVHTSGAYNEQFF.